This T cell receptor beta chain originates from a study of spatial heterogeneity in lung cancer. Study summary: Sequence detection consistently recorded a greater number of beta-chain than alpha-chain sequences. The study, taken as a whole, reports: In tumors, expanded intratumoral alpha and beta TCR counts tracked mutation counts.

With respect to this clonotype: Antigen unknown.

The J segment lost 6 bases and the V segment lost 2 bases, leaving 6 bases of the junction unmatched. The CDR3 length is 15 residues. The V gene's germline CDR1 is DFQATT and CDR2 SNEGSKA (reference sequence). TCRdb re-analysed the 5' RACE reads in MiXCR, keeping a single row per CDR3 protein. The table records 6,000 to 8,500 distinct CDR3 sequences, about an eighth of them present only once. The time point here: sample taken at primary tumor resection. The input material, whole RNA from tumor, nontumor lung or frozen PBMC, was sequenced unsorted. The rearrangement uses TRBV20-1 and TRBJ2-1, with TRBD2 matching 11 bases. Sequencing used lung tumor tissue, obtained at surgery. The clonotype originates from a male donor with early-stage non-small cell lung cancer. CDR3 loop: CSARPGLAGSNEQFF. The DNA for the CDR3 is TGCAGTGCTAGACCAGGACTAGCGGGTAGCAATGAGCAGTTCTTC.